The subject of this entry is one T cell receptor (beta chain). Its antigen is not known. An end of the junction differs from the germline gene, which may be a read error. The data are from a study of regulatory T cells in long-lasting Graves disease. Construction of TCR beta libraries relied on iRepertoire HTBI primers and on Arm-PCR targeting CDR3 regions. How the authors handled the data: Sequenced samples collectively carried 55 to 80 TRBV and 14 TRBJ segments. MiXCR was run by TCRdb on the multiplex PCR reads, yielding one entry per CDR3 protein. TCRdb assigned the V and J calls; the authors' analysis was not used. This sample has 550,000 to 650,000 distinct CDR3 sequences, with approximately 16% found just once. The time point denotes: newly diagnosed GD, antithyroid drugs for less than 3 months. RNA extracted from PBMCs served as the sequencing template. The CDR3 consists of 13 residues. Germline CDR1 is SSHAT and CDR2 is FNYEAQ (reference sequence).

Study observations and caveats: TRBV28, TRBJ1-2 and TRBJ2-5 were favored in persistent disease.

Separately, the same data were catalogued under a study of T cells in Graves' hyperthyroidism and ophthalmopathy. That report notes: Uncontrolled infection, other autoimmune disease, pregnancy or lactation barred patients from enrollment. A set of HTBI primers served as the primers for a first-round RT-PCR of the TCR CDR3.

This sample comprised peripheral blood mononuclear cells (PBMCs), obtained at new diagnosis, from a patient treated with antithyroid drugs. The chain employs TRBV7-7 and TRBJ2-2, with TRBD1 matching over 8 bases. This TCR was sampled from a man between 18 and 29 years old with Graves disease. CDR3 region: CASSRQGTGELFF. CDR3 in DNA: TGTGCTAGCAGCCGACAGGGGACCGGGGAGCTGTTTTTT.